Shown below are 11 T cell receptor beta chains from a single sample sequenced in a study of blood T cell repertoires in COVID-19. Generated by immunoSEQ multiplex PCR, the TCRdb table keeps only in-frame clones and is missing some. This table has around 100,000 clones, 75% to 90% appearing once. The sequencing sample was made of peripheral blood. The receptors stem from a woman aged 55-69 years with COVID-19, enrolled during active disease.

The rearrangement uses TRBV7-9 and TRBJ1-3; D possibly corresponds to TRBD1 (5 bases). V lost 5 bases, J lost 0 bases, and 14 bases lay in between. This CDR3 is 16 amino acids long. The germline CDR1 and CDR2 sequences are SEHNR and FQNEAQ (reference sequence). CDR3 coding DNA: TGTGCCAGCAGCCCCCCCGGGGGAAGCTCTGGAAACACCATATATTTT. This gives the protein CASSPPGGSSGNTIYF.

The CDR3 here is CASSLYYRDSNQPQHF. The DNA for the CDR3 is TGTGCCAGCAGTTTATACTACAGGGATAGCAATCAGCCCCAGCATTTT. This chain connects TRBV27 to TRBJ1-5; a weak D match, TRBD1 (6 bases). The length of the CDR3 is 16 residues. Germline values: CDR1 MNHEY, CDR2 SMNVEV (reference sequence). Trimming stripped 1 base from V and 0 bases from J, with 10 bases between.

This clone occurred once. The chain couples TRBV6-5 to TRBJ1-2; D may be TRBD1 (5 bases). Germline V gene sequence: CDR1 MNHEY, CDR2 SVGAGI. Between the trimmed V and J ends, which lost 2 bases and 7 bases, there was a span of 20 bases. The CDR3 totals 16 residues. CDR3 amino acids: CASSYLSIGAAIGYTF. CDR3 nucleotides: TGTGCCAGCAGTTACCTATCCATTGGGGCCGCGATTGGCTACACCTTC.

The DNA of the CDR3 is TGTGCCAGCAGCTTGCCCGACACTGGACAGTTCTATGGCTACACCTTC. Its protein is CASSLPDTGQFYGYTF. The chain links TRBV5-6 to TRBJ1-2, with D possibly matching TRBD1 (6 bases). V shed 1 base and J shed 4 bases, with 17 bases lying between them. The germline V gene has CDR1 SGHDT and CDR2 YYEEEE. There are 16 residues in the CDR3.

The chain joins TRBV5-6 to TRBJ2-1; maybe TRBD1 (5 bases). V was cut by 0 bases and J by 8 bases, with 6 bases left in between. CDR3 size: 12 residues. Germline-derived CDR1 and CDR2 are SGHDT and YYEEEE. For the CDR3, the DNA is TGTGCCAGCAGCTTGGTAGGGGATGAGCAGTTCTTC. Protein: CASSLVGDEQFF.

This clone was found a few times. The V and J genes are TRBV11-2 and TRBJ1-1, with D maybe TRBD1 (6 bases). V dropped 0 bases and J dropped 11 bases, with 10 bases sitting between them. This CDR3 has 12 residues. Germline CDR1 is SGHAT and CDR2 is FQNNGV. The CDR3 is CASSLDRGSAFF. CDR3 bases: TGTGCCAGCAGCTTAGACAGGGGATCGGCTTTCTTT.

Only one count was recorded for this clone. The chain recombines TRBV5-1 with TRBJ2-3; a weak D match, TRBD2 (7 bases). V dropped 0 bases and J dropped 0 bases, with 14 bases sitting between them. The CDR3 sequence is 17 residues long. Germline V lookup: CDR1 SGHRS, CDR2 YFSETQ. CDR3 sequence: CASSLAIAGASTDTQYF. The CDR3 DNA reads TGCGCCAGCAGCTTGGCTATTGCGGGGGCTAGCACAGATACGCAGTATTTT.

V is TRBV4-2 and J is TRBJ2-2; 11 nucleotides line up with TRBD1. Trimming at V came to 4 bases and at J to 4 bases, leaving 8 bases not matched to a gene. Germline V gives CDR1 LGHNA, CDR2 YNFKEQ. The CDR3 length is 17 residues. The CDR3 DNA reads TGTGCCAGCAGCCCCCGAGGACAGGGGGCTGGCACCGGGGAGCTGTTTTTT. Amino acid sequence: CASSPRGQGAGTGELFF.

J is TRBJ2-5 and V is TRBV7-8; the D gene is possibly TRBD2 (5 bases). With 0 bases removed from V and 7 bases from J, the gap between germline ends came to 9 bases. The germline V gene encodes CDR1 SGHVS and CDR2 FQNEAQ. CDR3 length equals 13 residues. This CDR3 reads CASSLAGSVTQYF. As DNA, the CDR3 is TGTGCCAGCAGCTTAGCGGGTAGCGTGACCCAGTACTTC.

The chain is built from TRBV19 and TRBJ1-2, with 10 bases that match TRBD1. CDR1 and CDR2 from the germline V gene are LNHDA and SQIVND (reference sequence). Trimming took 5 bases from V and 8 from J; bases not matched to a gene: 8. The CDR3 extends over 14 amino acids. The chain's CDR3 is CASSPGQGVSGYTF. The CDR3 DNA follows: TGTGCCAGTAGTCCCGGACAGGGGGTTTCCGGCTACACCTTC.

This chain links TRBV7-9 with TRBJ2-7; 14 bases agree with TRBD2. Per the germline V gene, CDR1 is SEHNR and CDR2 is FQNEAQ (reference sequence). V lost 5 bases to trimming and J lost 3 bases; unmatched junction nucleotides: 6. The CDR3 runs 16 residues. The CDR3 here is CASSLSGTSGGYEQYF. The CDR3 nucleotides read TGTGCCAGCAGCCTATCCGGGACTAGCGGGGGCTACGAGCAGTACTTC.